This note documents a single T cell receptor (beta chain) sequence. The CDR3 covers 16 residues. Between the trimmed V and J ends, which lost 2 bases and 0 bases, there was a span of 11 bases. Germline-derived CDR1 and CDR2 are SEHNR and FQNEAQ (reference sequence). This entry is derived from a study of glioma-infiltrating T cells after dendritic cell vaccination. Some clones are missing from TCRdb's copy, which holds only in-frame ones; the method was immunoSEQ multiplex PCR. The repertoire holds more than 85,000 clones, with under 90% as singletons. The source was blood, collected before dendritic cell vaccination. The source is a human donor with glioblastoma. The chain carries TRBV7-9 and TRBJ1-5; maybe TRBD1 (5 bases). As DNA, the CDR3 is TGTGCCAGCAGCTTATCAGGGAGGTATAGCAATCAGCCCCAGCATTTT. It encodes CASSLSGRYSNQPQHF.